The clone carrying this T cell receptor (beta chain) was recorded at least ten times. Its matching antigen is unknown. The data are from a study of tumor-infiltrating lymphocytes in primary liver carcinoma. Study-wide results and caveats: Unsorted bulk processing meant the study did not compare CD4+ and CD8+ repertoires.

It was unsorted whole blood that yielded blood RNA, and germline DNA was also extracted. A constant-region primer served to make TCR beta cDNA from roughly 540 ng total RNA. Libraries covering TCR beta were generated through three nested multiplex PCR rounds (using a slightly modified ARM-PCR). A C-beta reverse primer and TRBV1-TRBV30 forward primers served in each of the first two PCR rounds, at 9 to 11 cycles apiece. Each CDR3 protein is one row after TCRdb ran MiXCR on the multiplex PCR reads. The sample includes 300,000 to 350,000 distinct CDR3 sequences, about 65% of them seen just once. The CDR3 has 10 amino acids. V lost 7 bases and J lost 0, with 2 bases in between. Germline values: CDR1 SQVTM, CDR2 ANQGSEA.

The sequence came from a man aged 40-49 years with primary liver carcinoma and hepatitis B virus infection. This rearrangement joins TRBV29-1 to TRBJ2-3; D remains unclear. The specimen was peripheral blood. The CDR3 region is CSASTDTQYF. The CDR3 nucleotides read TGCAGCGCTAGCACAGATACGCAGTATTTT.